Below are 13 T cell receptor beta chains sequenced from a single sample in a study of response to subunit inactivated influenza vaccine. TCRdb re-called the RT-PCR reads with MiXCR, one entry per CDR3 protein. Here the sample spans about 700,000 distinct CDR3 sequences, approximately 14% being singletons. This material consisted of PBMCs from blood, taken less than 15 days before vaccination. These receptors were obtained from a middle-aged man who received an inactivated influenza vaccine.

The CDR3 sequence: CAISDDRVGELFF. CDR3 coding DNA: TGTGCCATCAGTGACGATAGGGTAGGGGAGCTGTTTTTT. The chain carries TRBV10-3 and TRBJ2-2; no definite D call. Trimming left V 3 bases short and J 8 bases short, with 10 bases between. The CDR3 is 13 amino acids. Germline V gene lookup returns CDR1 ENHRY and CDR2 SYGVKD.

Only a few counts were recorded for this clonotype. This chain links TRBV4-3 with TRBJ1-3; D may be TRBD1 (5 bases). Germline CDR1 and CDR2: LGHNA and YSLEER. This CDR3 region has 17 residues. V gave up 0 bases and J gave up 4 bases, with 16 bases separating them. The chain's CDR3 is CASSQDSGQAPGNTIYF. CDR3 nucleotide sequence: TGCGCCAGCAGCCAAGATTCGGGGCAGGCGCCCGGAAACACCATATATTTT.

This clonotype was detected a few times. Germline and junction disagree at one end, which may indicate a read error. The chain uses TRBV4-2 and TRBJ2-3; 16 nucleotides align to TRBD2. Per the germline V gene, CDR1 is LGHNA and CDR2 is YNFKEQ. CDR3 length equals 16 residues. As DNA, the CDR3 is TGTGCCAGCACCCAAGGGACTAGCGGGGGGGGGAATACGCAGTATTTT. This translates into CASTQGTSGGGNTQYF.

J is TRBJ1-6 and V is TRBV3-1; D gene uncertain. The CDR3 runs 15 residues. CDR1 is LGHDT, CDR2 YNNKEL, per germline (reference sequence). V lost 4 bases, J lost 8 bases, and 15 bases lay in between. In DNA, the CDR3 is TGTGCCAGCAGCCCGAGGACGGACGGACATTCACCCCTCCACTTT. It yields the protein CASSPRTDGHSPLHF.

This clonotype was picked up a small number of times. This rearrangement joins TRBV7-2 to TRBJ2-7; D is perhaps TRBD2 (6 bases). The ends were cut back, 5 bases at V and 6 bases at J, with 17 bases in the middle. The CDR3 consists of 14 residues. Germline CDR1 is SGHTA and CDR2 is FQGNSA. In nucleotides, the CDR3 is TGTGCCAGCAGCGAGAGACTAGTATCAGTCGAGCAGTACTTC. It is translated as CASSERLVSVEQYF.

This clonotype was observed a few times. The V call is TRBV3-1, the J call TRBJ2-7, with 7 bases that match TRBD2. V shed 1 base, J shed 7 bases, and the junction held 16 bases outside the gene matches. Per the germline V gene, CDR1 is LGHDT and CDR2 is YNNKEL (reference sequence). This CDR3 spans 17 amino acids. The CDR3 DNA sequence: TGTGCCAGCAGCCAAGCCACCGGGGGGAGACAGTCTACAGAGCAGTACTTC. It is translated as CASSQATGGRQSTEQYF.

This clonotype has ten or more counts. The chain links TRBV12-3 or TRBV12-4 to TRBJ1-5, with D unclear. With 6 bases removed from V and 0 bases from J, the gap between germline ends came to 9 bases. The CDR3 consists of 14 residues. Written as DNA, the CDR3 is TGTGCCAGCAGCTTGGATAATAGCAATCAGCCCCAGCATTTT. It codes for CASSLDNSNQPQHF.

This chain joins TRBV21-1 and TRBJ2-7; TRBD1, the table's D call, lacks a check against the DNA. TRBV21-1 is termed a pseudogene. The CDR3 runs 17 residues. The CDR3 bases are TGTGCCAGCAGCATGACTCCGCCACCGGGACCCTACTACGAGCAGTACTTC. It yields the protein CASSMTPPPGPYYEQYF.

This clonotype occurred a few times. J is TRBJ1-1 and V is TRBV4-1; D uncertain. The germline CDR1 and CDR2 sequences are MGHRA and YSYEKL. This CDR3 has 15 residues. Trimming cost V 3 bases and J 0 bases, with 11 bases left between them. The CDR3 loop reads CASSHAYTMNTEAFF. DNA for the CDR3: TGCGCCAGCAGCCACGCATATACAATGAACACTGAAGCTTTCTTT.

Only one count was recorded for this clonotype. The chain employs TRBV2 and TRBJ1-1; D not certain. The CDR3 extends over 11 amino acids. Germline CDR1 SNHLY, CDR2 FYNNEI. Trimming removed 11 bases from V and 2 bases from J, with 9 bases in between. In DNA, the CDR3 is TGTGCCGTCAGGACCAACACTGAAGCTTTCTTT. Its protein is CAVRTNTEAFF. The variable domain in full, completed from reference TRBV2 and TRBJ1-1, reads EPEVTQTPSHQVTQMGQEVILRCVPISNHLYFYWYRQILGQKVEFLVSFYNNEISEKSEIFDDQFSVERPDGSNFTLKIRSTKLEDSAMYFCAVRTNTEAFFGQGTRLTVV.

The chain employs TRBV20-1 and TRBJ1-6, with 8 nucleotides matching TRBD1. In germline, CDR1 is DFQATT, CDR2 SNEGSKA (reference sequence). After removal of 4 bases from V and 0 bases from J, the junction contained 5 bases not matched to a gene. The CDR3 totals 16 residues. CDR3 in amino acids: CSATDRGSSYNSPLHF. DNA of the CDR3: TGCAGTGCTACTGACAGGGGATCCTCCTATAATTCACCCCTCCACTTT.

This sequence joins TRBV6-5 and TRBJ2-5, with D possibly TRBD2 on 7 matching bases. The CDR3 contains 17 residues. V was cut by 4 bases and J by 5 bases, with 23 bases left in between. Germline CDR1 MNHEY, CDR2 SVGAGI. This CDR3 is CASSWTGTREGRETQYF. The CDR3 DNA sequence: TGTGCCAGCAGTTGGACCGGGACAAGGGAGGGCCGGGAGACCCAGTACTTC.

This clonotype was detected only a few times. This rearrangement joins TRBV6-2 or TRBV6-3 to TRBJ2-7; tentatively, D is TRBD2 (5 bases). This CDR3 contains 13 residues. The germline V and J ends were trimmed by 2 bases and 3 bases, with 8 bases remaining between them. From germline, CDR1 is MNHEY and CDR2 SVGEGT. The CDR3 reads CASSYERLYEQYF. The DNA for the CDR3 is TGTGCCAGCAGTTACGAGCGGCTCTACGAGCAGTACTTC.